The 3 T cell receptor beta chains given below trace back to one sample, sequenced in a study of cytomegalovirus exposure and HLA in healthy donors. Clones were sequenced by immunoSEQ multiplex PCR, and TCRdb holds only the in-frame ones, with some missing. The table lists about 300,000 clones, roughly 88% of them singletons, with 0.92% in the top ten. Material: PBMCs. The receptor source for this set is a woman aged 18-30 years in good health and CMV-seronegative.

As concerns this clone: Other DNA sequences in this sample translate to the same CDR3. V and J are TRBV27 and TRBJ2-7; possible D gene TRBD1, 6 bases. Germline V lookup: CDR1 MNHEY, CDR2 SMNVEV (reference sequence). The CDR3 sequence is 14 residues long. Trimming removed 5 bases at V and 2 bases at J, with 13 bases between. The CDR3 DNA sequence: TGTGCCAGCAGTCTTGCGACAGGCACCTACGAGCAGTACTTC. It specifies CASSLATGTYEQYF.

The gene calls are TRBV18 and TRBJ1-4; D may be TRBD1 (6 bases). V lost 1 base to trimming and J lost 5 bases, with 11 bases between them. The CDR3 loop spans 15 amino acids. Germline loops: CDR1 KGHSH, CDR2 LQKENI. This CDR3 is CASSPLYRDNEKLFF. Written as DNA, the CDR3 is TGTGCCAGCTCACCACTTTACAGGGACAATGAAAAACTGTTTTTT.

The V and J genes are TRBV27 and TRBJ2-5; TRBD1 agrees at 10 bases. In germline, CDR1 is MNHEY, CDR2 SMNVEV (reference sequence). CDR3 length: 16 residues. The V and J ends lost 8 bases and 1 base, in that order; junction bases with no gene match: 10. CDR3 DNA sequence: TGTGCCAGCCGTCTGACAGGGGGCGCTTCCCAAGAGACCCAGTACTTC. Protein sequence: CASRLTGGASQETQYF.